A selection of T cell receptor beta chains follows, all from one sample in a study of T cell changes during pregnancy in multiple sclerosis. Generated by immunoSEQ multiplex PCR, the TCRdb table keeps only in-frame clones and is missing some. The sample carries over 50,000 clones, roughly 90% recorded once. The sample was peripheral blood, taken in the first trimester of pregnancy. These receptors originate from a female donor with multiple sclerosis, enrolled in a pregnancy study. CDR3s include the opening cysteine and the closing phenylalanine or tryptophan. The order of the fields is clone size, D gene, V gene, CDR3 length, J gene, CDR3 DNA, CDR3 protein. D genes are given only for firm matches. A row's size may be missing; if present it is once, few, many or a size class.

>NA|TRBD1|TRBV7-2|15|TRBJ1-3
TGTGCCAGCAGCTTAGAGGGGGCCTCTGGAAACACCATATATTTT
CASSLEGASGNTIYF
>NA|NA|TRBV19|12|TRBJ1-5
TGTGCCAGTATGAGGGCAAATCAGCCCCAGCATTTT
CASMRANQPQHF
>NA|NA|TRBV4-2|16|TRBJ1-2
TGTGCCAGCAGCCAAAGCGGGCCAGAACCAACATATGGCTACACCTTC
CASSQSGPEPTYGYTF
>NA|NA|TRBV18|17|TRBJ1-2
TGTGCCAGCTCACCACCTTCCAGACAGTCCCTGAGCGATGGCTACACCTTC
CASSPPSRQSLSDGYTF
>once|TRBD1|TRBV9|15|TRBJ1-3
TGTGCCAGCAGCGTAGATCAGGGGGCCGGAAACACCATATATTTT
CASSVDQGAGNTIYF
>NA|TRBD1|TRBV28|17|TRBJ1-5
TGTGCCAGCAGTTTAGCCCTACAGGGGCTGTCACATCAGCCCCAGCATTTT
CASSLALQGLSHQPQHF
>NA|TRBD1|TRBV7-2|15|TRBJ2-7
TGTGCCAGCAGCGGACACAGGGGGGTAGCCTACGAGCAGTACTTC
CASSGHRGVAYEQYF
>NA|NA|TRBV11-2|13|TRBJ2-7
TGTGCCAGCAGCTTAATTAGCTCGGGCGAGCAGTACTTC
CASSLISSGEQYF
>NA|NA|TRBV7-9|14|TRBJ1-5
TGTGCCAGCAGCCCCGGGGGTGGTGGACAGCCCCAGCATTTT
CASSPGGGGQPQHF
>NA|TRBD2|TRBV5-1|14|TRBJ2-1
TGCGCCAGCAGCTCCGGACTAGCGCCCAATGAGCAGTTCTTC
CASSSGLAPNEQFF
>NA|NA|TRBV2|17|TRBJ2-5
TGTGCCAGCAGTCGAGAGGGTAGACAGGTCGGGTGGGAGACCCAGTACTTC
CASSREGRQVGWETQYF
>NA|TRBD2|TRBV5-1|16|TRBJ2-2
TGCGCCAGCAGCTTGGGGATAGCGGGAGTCACCGGGGAGCTGTTTTTT
CASSLGIAGVTGELFF
>once|NA|TRBV6-5|12|TRBJ2-1
TGTGCCAGCAGTTACTCAGGACAAAATCCGTTCTTC
CASSYSGQNPFF
>NA|NA|TRBV7-9|15|TRBJ1-2
TGTGCCAGCAGCTTAGTGGCAGGTGGAAACTATGGCTACACCTTC
CASSLVAGGNYGYTF
>NA|NA|TRBV20-1|10|TRBJ1-1
TGCAGTGCGCCGGGGACTGAAGCTTTCTTT
CSAPGTEAFF
>few|TRBD2|TRBV14|15|TRBJ2-1
TGTGCCAGCAGCCAAGTCCCTAGCGGGGTCAATGAGCAGTTCTTC
CASSQVPSGVNEQFF
>NA|TRBD1|TRBV19|13|TRBJ1-2
TGTGCCAGTAGACTGAACAGGGGGTATGGCTACACCTTC
CASRLNRGYGYTF
>NA|TRBD1|TRBV6-1|13|TRBJ2-7
TGTGCCAGCAGGGAACAGGGGGGCTACGAGCAGTACTTC
CASREQGGYEQYF
>NA|NA|TRBV5-1|13|TRBJ1-1
TGCGCCAGCAGCTCCTCGGGTGGTATTGAAGCTTTCTTT
CASSSSGGIEAFF
>once|NA|TRBV28|14|TRBJ2-7
TGTGCCAGCAGTCCCCGGGGTTCTGTCTACGAGCAGTACTTC
CASSPRGSVYEQYF
>NA|NA|TRBV7-2|14|TRBJ2-5
TGTGCCAGCAGCCCCAAAAGAGGCGGAGAGACCCAGTACTTC
CASSPKRGGETQYF
>NA|NA|TRBV27|13|TRBJ2-7
TGTGCCAGCAGTTTGCTCGGGAGTCCCGAGCAGTACTTC
CASSLLGSPEQYF
>NA|TRBD1|TRBV30|15|TRBJ2-2
TGTGCCTGGAGTGTTGGACAGGGGATGACCGGGGAGCTGTTTTTT
CAWSVGQGMTGELFF
>NA|TRBD2|TRBV5-1|15|TRBJ2-7
TGCGCCAGCAGCGGACTCCTAGCGGGAGGGGACGAGCAGTACTTC
CASSGLLAGGDEQYF
>NA|TRBD2|TRBV27|14|TRBJ2-1
TGTGCCAGCAGCACGATTGGGGGGGGCAATGAGCAGTTCTTC
CASSTIGGGNEQFF
>many|NA|TRBV6-1|11|TRBJ2-7
TGTGCCAGCAACGACTACTACGAGCAGTACTTC
CASNDYYEQYF
>NA|TRBD1|TRBV5-5|17|TRBJ1-2
TGTGCCAGCAGCTTTCGACAGGGCGATACAGTCGGCTATGGCTACACCTTC
CASSFRQGDTVGYGYTF
>NA|TRBD2|TRBV7-9|16|TRBJ2-3
TGTGCCAGCAGCAAACAGTCTAGCGGGAGGTCAGATACGCAGTATTTT
CASSKQSSGRSDTQYF
>NA|TRBD1|TRBV12-5|16|TRBJ1-2
TGTGCTAGTGGACACGCCCCGGGAGGGGGCCCTAAACGCTACACCTTC
CASGHAPGGGPKRYTF
>NA|TRBD2|TRBV4-2|15|TRBJ2-7
TGTGCCAGCAGCCAAGGGACTAGTCCCTCCTACGAGCAGTACTTC
CASSQGTSPSYEQYF
>medium-sized|NA|TRBV19|16|TRBJ1-2
TGTGCCAGTAGTATAGTCCCAGGGGTTAGACCCTATGGCTACACCTTC
CASSIVPGVRPYGYTF
>NA|TRBD1|TRBV30|13|TRBJ1-2
TGTGCCTGGAGAAGGGACAGGGGTTCCGGCTACACCTTC
CAWRRDRGSGYTF
>NA|TRBD1|TRBV19|19|TRBJ2-6
TGTGCCAGTACTCCCTACCGGGACAGGGTAACTTCTGGGGCCAACGTCCTGACTTTC
CASTPYRDRVTSGANVLTF
>NA|NA|TRBV30|13|TRBJ1-3
TGTGCCTGGATCCCCATACAGGGAAACACCATATATTTT
CAWIPIQGNTIYF
>NA|NA|TRBV6-1|15|TRBJ2-1
TGTGCCAGCAGTGACGCCGGGACACCGAGGAATGAGCAGTTCTTC
CASSDAGTPRNEQFF
>NA|TRBD2|TRBV11-3|18|TRBJ2-3
TGTGCCAGCAGCGAAGGGACTAGCGGGAGGGCCGGGTCAGATACGCAGTATTTT
CASSEGTSGRAGSDTQYF
>NA|TRBD1|TRBV14|16|TRBJ1-1
TGTGCCAGCAGCCAAGGGACACCGCGGACAGGGGATGAAGCTTTCTTT
CASSQGTPRTGDEAFF
>NA|TRBD2|TRBV5-1|15|TRBJ2-2
TGCGCCAGCAGCCACCCGGGAGGGGATCCCGGGGAGCTGTTTTTT
CASSHPGGDPGELFF
>NA|TRBD2|TRBV4-3|16|TRBJ2-2
TGCGCCAGCAGCCAAGACAAGCGGGACTACACCGGGGAGCTGTTTTTT
CASSQDKRDYTGELFF